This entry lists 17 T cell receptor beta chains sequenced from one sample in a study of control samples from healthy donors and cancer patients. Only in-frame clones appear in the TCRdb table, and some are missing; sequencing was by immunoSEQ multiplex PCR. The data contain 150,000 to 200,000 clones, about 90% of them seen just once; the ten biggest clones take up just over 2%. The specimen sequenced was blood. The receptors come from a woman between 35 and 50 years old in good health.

The CDR3 reads CASSRTGGTEAFF. The CDR3 coding sequence is TGTGCCAGCAGCCGGACAGGGGGCACTGAAGCTTTCTTT. This chain links TRBV5-4 with TRBJ1-1; TRBD1 matches 10 bases. With 4 bases clipped from V and 4 bases from J, the junction kept 1 base outside the gene matches. The CDR3 consists of 13 residues. Germline CDR1 and CDR2: SGHNT and YYREEE (reference sequence).

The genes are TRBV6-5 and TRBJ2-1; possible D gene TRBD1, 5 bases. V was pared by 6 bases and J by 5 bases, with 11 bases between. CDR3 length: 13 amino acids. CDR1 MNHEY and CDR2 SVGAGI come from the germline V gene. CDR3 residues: CASRYQGNNEQFF. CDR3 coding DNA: TGTGCCAGCAGGTACCAGGGTAACAATGAGCAGTTCTTC.

DNA of the CDR3: TGTGCCAGCAGCGAACTAGCGGGGGGGCAGCCGGCAGATACGCAGTATTTT. This translates into CASSELAGGQPADTQYF. The chain links TRBV7-6 to TRBJ2-3, with TRBD2 identical over 13 bases. V shed 5 bases, J shed 4 bases, and the junction held 9 bases outside the gene matches. Germline V gene lookup returns CDR1 SGHVS and CDR2 FNYEAQ. The CDR3 is made up of 17 amino acids.

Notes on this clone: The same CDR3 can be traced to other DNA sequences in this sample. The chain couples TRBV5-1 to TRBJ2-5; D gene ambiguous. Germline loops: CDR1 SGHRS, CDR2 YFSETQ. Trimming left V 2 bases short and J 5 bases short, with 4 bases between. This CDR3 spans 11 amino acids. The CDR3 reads CASSLVETQYF. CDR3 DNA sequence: TGCGCCAGCAGCTTAGTGGAGACCCAGTACTTC.

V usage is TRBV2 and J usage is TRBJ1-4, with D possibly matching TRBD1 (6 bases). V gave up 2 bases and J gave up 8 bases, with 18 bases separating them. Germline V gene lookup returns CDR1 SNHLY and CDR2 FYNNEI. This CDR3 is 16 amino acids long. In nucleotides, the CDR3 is TGTGCCAGCAGTGAAAGGGGGTACGAGGGGGAAGAAAAACTGTTTTTT. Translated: CASSERGYEGEEKLFF.

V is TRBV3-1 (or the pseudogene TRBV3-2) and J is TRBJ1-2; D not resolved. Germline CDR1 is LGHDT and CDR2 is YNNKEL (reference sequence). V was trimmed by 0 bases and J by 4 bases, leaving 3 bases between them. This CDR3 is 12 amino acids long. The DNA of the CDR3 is TGTGCCAGCAGCCAAGACACCTATGGCTACACCTTC. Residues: CASSQDTYGYTF.

The CDR3 DNA follows: TGTGCCAGCAGTTACCAGGGTTCGACTTACGAGCAGTACTTC. It codes for CASSYQGSTYEQYF. The rearrangement links TRBV27 to TRBJ2-7, with D possibly TRBD1 on 5 matching bases. The CDR3 totals 14 residues. V dropped 4 bases and J dropped 4 bases, with 14 bases sitting between them. Germline V CDR1 and CDR2: MNHEY, SMNVEV (reference sequence).

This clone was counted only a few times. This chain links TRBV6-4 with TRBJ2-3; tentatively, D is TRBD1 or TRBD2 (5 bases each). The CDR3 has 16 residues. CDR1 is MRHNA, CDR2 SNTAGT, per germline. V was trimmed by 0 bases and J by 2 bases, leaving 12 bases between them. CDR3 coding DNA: TGTGCCAGCAGTGACTCAAGGGACGCCCCCACAGATACGCAGTATTTT. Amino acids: CASSDSRDAPTDTQYF.

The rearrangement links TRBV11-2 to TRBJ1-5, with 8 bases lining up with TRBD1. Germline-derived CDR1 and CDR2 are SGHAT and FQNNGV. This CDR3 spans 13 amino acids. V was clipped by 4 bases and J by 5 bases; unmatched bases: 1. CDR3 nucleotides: TGTGCCAGCAGCTGGGGACAGGATCAGCCCCAGCATTTT. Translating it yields CASSWGQDQPQHF.

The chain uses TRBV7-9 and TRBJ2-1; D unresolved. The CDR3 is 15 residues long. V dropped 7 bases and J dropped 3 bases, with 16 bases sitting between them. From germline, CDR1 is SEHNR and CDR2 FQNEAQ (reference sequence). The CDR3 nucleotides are TGTGCCAGCATCCTTCCCCCCCCCAGCTACAATGAGCAGTTCTTC. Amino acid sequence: CASILPPPSYNEQFF.

CDR3 sequence reads: CASSVVGGLVDEQFF. The CDR3 region has the DNA TGTGCCAGCAGCGTAGTGGGGGGGCTGGTGGATGAGCAGTTCTTC. The V gene is TRBV9, the J gene TRBJ2-1, with D tentatively TRBD2 (7 bases). V dropped 0 bases and J dropped 8 bases, with 15 bases sitting between them. The length of the CDR3 is 15 residues. From germline, CDR1 is SGDLS and CDR2 YYNGEE.

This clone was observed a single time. CDR3 coding DNA: TGTGCCAGCAGCTTTTCGGGGGAAGCTTTCTTT. This codes for CASSFSGEAFF. The chain employs TRBV11-2 and TRBJ1-1; D is uncertain. CDR3 length: 11 amino acids. Deletions cut 3 bases from V and 8 bases from J, with 7 bases between. Per the germline V gene, CDR1 is SGHAT and CDR2 is FQNNGV.

The CDR3 sequence is CASRIGTGGGGELFF. The CDR3, as DNA: TGTGCCAGCCGCATCGGGACAGGGGGTGGCGGGGAGCTGTTTTTT. The chain combines TRBV21-1 with TRBJ2-2; TRBD1 is the table's D call, not checked against the DNA. TRBV21-1 is annotated as a pseudogene. The CDR3 sequence is 15 residues long.

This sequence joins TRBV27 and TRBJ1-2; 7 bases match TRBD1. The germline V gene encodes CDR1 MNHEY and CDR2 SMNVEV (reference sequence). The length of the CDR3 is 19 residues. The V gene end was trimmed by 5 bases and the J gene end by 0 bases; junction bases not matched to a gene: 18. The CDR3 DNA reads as TGTGCCAGCAGTCCCCCCCCCGACAGGGTCCCTGTCGCTAACTATGGCTACACCTTC. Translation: CASSPPPDRVPVANYGYTF.

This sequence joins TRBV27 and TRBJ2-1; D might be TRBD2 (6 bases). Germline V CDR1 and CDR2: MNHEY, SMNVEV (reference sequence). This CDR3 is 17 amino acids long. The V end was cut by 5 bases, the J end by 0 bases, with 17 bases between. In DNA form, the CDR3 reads TGTGCCAGCAGTCGGGAACTAGGAGGGAGCTCCTACAATGAGCAGTTCTTC. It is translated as CASSRELGGSSYNEQFF.

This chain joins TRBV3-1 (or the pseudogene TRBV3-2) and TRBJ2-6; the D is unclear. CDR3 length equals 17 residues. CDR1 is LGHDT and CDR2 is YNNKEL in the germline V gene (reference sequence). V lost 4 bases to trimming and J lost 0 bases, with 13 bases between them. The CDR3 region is CASSPSETHSGANVLTF. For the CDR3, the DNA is TGTGCCAGCAGCCCCTCCGAGACGCACTCTGGGGCCAACGTCCTGACTTTC.

CDR3 bases: TGTGCCAGCAGCCCCATAAGCGGGGGGGCCTACAATGAGCAGTTCTTC. It translates to CASSPISGGAYNEQFF. V usage is TRBV7-8 and J usage is TRBJ2-1, with 10 bases fitting TRBD2. The junction had 6 bases not matched to a gene; V was cut back by 5 bases and J by 2 bases. CDR1 and CDR2 (germline): SGHVS, FQNEAQ. CDR3 length: 16 amino acids.